This T cell receptor (beta chain) was profiled in a study of T cell responses to AZD1222 COVID-19 vaccine. Study-level background: Researchers grouped second doses given at about 4 or about 12 weeks into one pool.

This clone was seen just once. Its antigen is undetermined. Study results and limitations: Nearly half of unique spike-specific TCRs reportedly avoided B.1.351 and B.1.1.7 mutated regions. Rises in breadth and depth of Spike-specific TCRs came after two AZD1222 doses. Most donors were white British, females outnumbered males, and clonal diversity was possibly underestimated.

Data came from immunoSEQ multiplex PCR; TCRdb stores just in-frame clones and leaves some out. The sample lists some 170,000 clones, roughly 91% occurring once. Trimming cost V 2 bases and J 1 base; bases outside gene matches: 10. Germline lookup yields CDR1 SGHTA and CDR2 FQGTGA. There are 18 residues in the CDR3. The starting material was peripheral blood, obtained on day 0 of AZD1222 vaccination. This TCR came from an adult in good health. The rearrangement joins TRBV7-3 to TRBJ2-1, with TRBD1 identical over 8 bases. Here the CDR3 DNA reads TGTGCCAGCAGCTTATCAGCCAGGGGGCTCTCGTCCTACAATGAGCAGTTCTTC. Translated, it gives CASSLSARGLSSYNEQFF.